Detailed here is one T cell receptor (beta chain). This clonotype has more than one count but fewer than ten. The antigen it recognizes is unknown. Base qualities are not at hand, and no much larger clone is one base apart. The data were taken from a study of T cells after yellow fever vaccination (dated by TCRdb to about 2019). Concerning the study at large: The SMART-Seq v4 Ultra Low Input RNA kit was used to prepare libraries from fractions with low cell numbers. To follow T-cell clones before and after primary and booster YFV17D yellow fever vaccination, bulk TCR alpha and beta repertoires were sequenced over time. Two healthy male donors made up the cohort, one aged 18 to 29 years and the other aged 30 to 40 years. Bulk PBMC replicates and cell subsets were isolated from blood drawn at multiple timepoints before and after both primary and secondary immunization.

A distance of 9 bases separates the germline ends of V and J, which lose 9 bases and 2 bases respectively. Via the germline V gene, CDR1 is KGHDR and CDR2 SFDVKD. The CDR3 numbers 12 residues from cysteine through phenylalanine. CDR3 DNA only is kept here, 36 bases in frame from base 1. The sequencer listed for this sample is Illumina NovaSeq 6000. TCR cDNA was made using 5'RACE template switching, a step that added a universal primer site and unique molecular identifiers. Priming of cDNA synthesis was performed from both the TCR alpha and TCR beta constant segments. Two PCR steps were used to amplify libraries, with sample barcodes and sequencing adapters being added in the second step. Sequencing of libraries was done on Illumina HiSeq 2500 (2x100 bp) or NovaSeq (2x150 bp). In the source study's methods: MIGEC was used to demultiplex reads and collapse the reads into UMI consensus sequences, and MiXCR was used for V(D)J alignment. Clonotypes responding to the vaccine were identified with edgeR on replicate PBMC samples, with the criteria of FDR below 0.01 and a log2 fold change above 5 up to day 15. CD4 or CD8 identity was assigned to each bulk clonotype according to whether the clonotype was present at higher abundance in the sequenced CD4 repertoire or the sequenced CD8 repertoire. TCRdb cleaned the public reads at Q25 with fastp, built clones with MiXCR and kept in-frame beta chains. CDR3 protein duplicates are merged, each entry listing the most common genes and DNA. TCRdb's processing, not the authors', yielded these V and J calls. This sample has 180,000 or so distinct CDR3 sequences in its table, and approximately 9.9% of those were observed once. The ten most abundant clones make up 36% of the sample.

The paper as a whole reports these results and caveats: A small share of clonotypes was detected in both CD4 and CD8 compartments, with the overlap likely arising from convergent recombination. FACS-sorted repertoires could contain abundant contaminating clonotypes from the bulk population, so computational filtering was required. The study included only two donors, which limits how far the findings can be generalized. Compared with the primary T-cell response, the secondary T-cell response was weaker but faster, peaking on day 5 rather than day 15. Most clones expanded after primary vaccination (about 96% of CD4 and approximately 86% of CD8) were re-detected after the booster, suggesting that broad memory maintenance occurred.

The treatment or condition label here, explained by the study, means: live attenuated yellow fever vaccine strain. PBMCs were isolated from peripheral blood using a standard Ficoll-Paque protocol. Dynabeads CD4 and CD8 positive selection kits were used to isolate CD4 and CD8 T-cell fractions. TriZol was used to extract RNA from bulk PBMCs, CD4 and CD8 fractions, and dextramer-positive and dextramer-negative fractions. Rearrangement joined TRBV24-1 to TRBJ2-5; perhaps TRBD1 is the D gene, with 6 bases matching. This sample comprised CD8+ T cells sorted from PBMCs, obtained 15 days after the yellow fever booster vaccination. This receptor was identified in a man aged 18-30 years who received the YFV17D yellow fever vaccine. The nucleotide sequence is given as TGTGCCACCCAGGGGCTTCAAGAGACCCAGTACTTC. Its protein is CATQGLQETQYF.